The 9 T cell receptor beta chains in this list originate from one sample, sequenced in a study of vaccination effects on CD4 cells after COVID-19. Antigen-specific CD4+ T cells were expanded with viral peptide pools in the ViraFEST assay before sequencing. Having been cultured for around ten days, the cells underwent CD4+ T cell isolation. It was two doses of either the BNT162b2 or mRNA-1273 vaccine that participants received. These receptors' antigens are unknown. Some clones are missing from TCRdb's copy, which holds only in-frame ones; the method was immunoSEQ multiplex PCR. Of some 68,000 clones listed, 81% are singletons. The specimen comprised CD4+ T cells from PBMCs cultured with HCoV-229E spike peptides, sampled after COVID-19 vaccination. The origin of the receptors is a human donor who received a COVID-19 vaccine.

The chain is built from TRBV6-2 or TRBV6-3 and TRBJ2-7; D gene unclear. From germline, CDR1 is MNHEY and CDR2 SVGEGT. The CDR3 sequence is 13 residues long. V dropped 0 bases and J dropped 3 bases, with 6 bases sitting between them. CDR3 coding DNA: TGTGCCAGCAGTTACTCGTCGGTCTACGAGCAGTACGTC. Translated, it gives CASSYSSVYEQYV.

In its sample, this clone was seen a few times. The genes are TRBV19 and TRBJ1-2; no firm D call. CDR1 is LNHDA and CDR2 is SQIVND in the germline V gene (reference sequence). Trimming removed 7 bases at V and 4 bases at J, with 7 bases between. The CDR3 has 11 amino acids. The CDR3 DNA follows: TGTGCCAGTACCTCTTCCTATGGCTACACCTTC. It specifies CASTSSYGYTF.

The chain uses TRBV6-5 and TRBJ2-2; 11 bases match TRBD2. CDR1 and CDR2 from the germline V gene are MNHEY and SVGAGI. The CDR3 is made up of 16 amino acids. After removal of 1 base from V and 4 bases from J, the junction contained 2 bases not matched to a gene. As DNA, the CDR3 is TGTGCCAGCAGTTACTTAGCGGGGGGGGTCACCGGGGAGCTGTTTTTT. The encoded protein is CASSYLAGGVTGELFF.

The rearrangement uses TRBV24-1 and TRBJ1-6; no firm D call. CDR3 length equals 17 residues. The V end lost 1 base, the J end lost 7 bases, and 16 bases lay between the germline ends. The germline V gene has CDR1 KGHDR and CDR2 SFDVKD. The DNA of the CDR3 is TGTGCCACCAGTGATTTACGGATCCGGGTGGCAAATTCACCCCTCCACTTT. Translated: CATSDLRIRVANSPLHF.

The chain has TRBV24-1 and TRBJ2-5, with D perhaps TRBD1 (6 bases). Per the germline V gene, CDR1 is KGHDR and CDR2 is SFDVKD. V gave up 7 bases and J gave up 3 bases, with 17 bases separating them. The CDR3 is made up of 15 amino acids. The CDR3 reads CATSLTGGWEETQYF. CDR3 nucleotides: TGTGCCACCAGCCTGACTGGGGGCTGGGAAGAGACCCAGTACTTC.

The chain couples TRBV28 to TRBJ2-7, with a tentative D call TRBD2 (6 bases). CDR3 length: 14 residues. Germline lookup yields CDR1 MDHEN and CDR2 SYDVKM. V lost 3 bases to trimming and J lost 3 bases, with 12 bases between them. CDR3: CASSFGGVRYEQYV. The CDR3 region has the DNA TGTGCCAGCAGTTTTGGAGGGGTCCGCTACGAGCAGTACGTC.

The CDR3 sequence is CASSLVSSHSYEQYV. The CDR3 coding sequence is TGTGCCAGCAGCTTAGTCTCGTCACATTCCTACGAGCAGTACGTC. The V gene is TRBV11-2, the J gene TRBJ2-7; D not certain. The CDR3 is made up of 15 amino acids. CDR1 and CDR2 from the germline V gene are SGHAT and FQNNGV. V lost 1 base, J lost 1 base, and 11 bases lay in between.

The V call is TRBV4-1, the J call TRBJ2-1; 7 positions match TRBD2. From germline, CDR1 is MGHRA and CDR2 YSYEKL. The CDR3 length is 16 residues. The V and J ends lost 1 base and 6 bases, in that order; junction bases with no gene match: 9. CDR3 loop: CASSQARAGQFNEQFF. The DNA of the CDR3 is TGCGCCAGCAGCCAAGCACGAGCGGGGCAATTCAATGAGCAGTTCTTC.

The rearrangement uses TRBV2 and TRBJ2-7; D remains unclear. This CDR3 has 13 residues. Germline CDR1 and CDR2: SNHLY and FYNNEI. V was cut by 2 bases and J by 2 bases, with 7 bases left in between. The CDR3 DNA is TGTGCCAGCAGTGAACAGGTGGCCTACGAGCAGTACGTC. This translates into CASSEQVAYEQYV.